This T cell receptor beta chain was obtained from a study of T cells in Graves' hyperthyroidism and ophthalmopathy. Amplified regions were TCR beta CDR3 sequences from RNA transcripts. During a first-round RT-PCR of the TCR CDR3, the HTBI primer set was used. TCRdb recomputed calls from the multiplex PCR reads with MiXCR, one row per CDR3 protein. The sample holds approximately 370,000 distinct CDR3 sequences; 15% are singletons and the top ten take less than 35%. Study-level findings and limits: Also found in blood were most expanded thyroid clonotypes above 0.001.

Uncontrolled infection, other autoimmune disease, pregnancy and lactation each barred patients from inclusion. Remarks on this clonotype: The antigen remains unidentified.

Input material: blood. The sequence came from a woman aged 30 to 39 with Graves' hyperthyroidism.

CDR3 bases: TGTGCCAGCAGCCAAGATCGGGGGACCACTGAAGCTTTCTTT. It translates to CASSQDRGTTEAFF. The chain links TRBV3-1 to TRBJ1-1; the D gene is possibly TRBD1 (5 bases). The V gene lost 0 bases and the J gene lost 4 bases, with 9 bases spanning the gap. The CDR3 spans 14 residues. Germline CDR1 and CDR2: LGHDT and YNNKEL (reference sequence).